This T cell receptor (beta chain) was retrieved from a study of blood T cell repertoires in COVID-19. Study processing details: Amplification with reference gene primers provided the estimates of nucleated cell counts. Measured with immunoSEQ multiplex PCR; TCRdb has only the in-frame clones, and not every one. D and trimming were read from the DNA, whereas the V and J calls and clone size are those reported in that table. Of approximately 670,000 clones listed, approximately 90% are singletons. This clone was counted only a few times. CDR3 length: 14 amino acids. Looked up from germline, CDR1 is KGHDR and CDR2 is SFDVKD. V shed 2 bases and J shed 6 bases, with 12 bases lying between them.

This chain links TRBV24-1 with TRBJ1-1; D not resolved. The sequence was obtained from a woman aged 18-35 years with acute or convalescent COVID-19. Sequences were obtained from peripheral blood. CDR3 sequence reads: CATSDSSTRAEAFF. As DNA, the CDR3 is TGTGCCACCAGTGATTCGTCAACCCGAGCTGAAGCTTTCTTT.